Presented here are 23 T cell receptor beta chains from one specimen sequenced in a study of T cells in Graves' hyperthyroidism and ophthalmopathy. RNA transcripts yielded amplified TCR beta CDR3 regions. TCR CDR3 regions were first amplified by RT-PCR with HTBI primers. MiXCR, applied by TCRdb to the multiplex PCR reads, yields one record per CDR3 protein. The sample holds under 250,000 distinct CDR3 sequences; roughly a sixth are singletons and the top ten take roughly 49%. Sequenced: blood. These receptors all come from a woman between 50 and 59 years old with Graves' hyperthyroidism.

This clonotype showed up many times. The chain couples TRBV20-1 to TRBJ2-5; the D gene is possibly TRBD2 (5 bases). CDR3 size: 13 residues. The V end lost 3 bases, the J end lost 0 bases, and 8 bases lay between the germline ends. Germline CDR1 DFQATT, CDR2 SNEGSKA (reference sequence). The CDR3 DNA is TGCAGTGCTAGTCGAGCGGACCAAGAGACCCAGTACTTC. This sequence encodes CSASRADQETQYF.

This chain joins TRBV15 and TRBJ2-5; D remains ambiguous. The CDR3 extends over 13 amino acids. Per germline, CDR1 LNHNV and CDR2 YYDKDF (reference sequence). Trimming cost V 6 bases and J 5 bases, with 13 bases left between them. The CDR3 sequence is CATSRLTRETQYF. The DNA of the CDR3 is TGTGCCACCAGTCGACTGACCAGGGAGACCCAGTACTTC.

With respect to this clonotype: This may stem from a read error, because a much larger clone lies one nucleotide away. The CDR3 sequence: CASSEAQGFLYKQYF. Here the CDR3 DNA reads TGTGCCAGCAGTGAAGCGCAAGGATTTCTCTACAAGCAGTACTTC. This chain joins TRBV2 and TRBJ2-7; D is undetermined. CDR1 SNHLY and CDR2 FYNNEI come from the germline V gene. This CDR3 contains 15 residues.

Concerning this clonotype: With a much larger clone just one base away, this may be a read error. The genes are TRBV6-2 or TRBV6-3 and TRBJ2-7, with D unclear. The CDR3 is made up of 13 amino acids. Germline CDR1 reads MNHEY; CDR2 reads SVGEGT. The CDR3 DNA sequence: TGTGCCAGCAGTTCTGCTGGATCCTACGAGCAGTGCTTC. Its protein product is CASSSAGSYEQCF.

The chain is built from TRBV27 and TRBJ1-2, with a tentative D call TRBD1 (6 bases). The CDR3 length is 13 residues. Germline loops: CDR1 MNHEY, CDR2 SMNVEV (reference sequence). The V gene lost 5 bases and the J gene lost 4 bases, with 11 bases spanning the gap. CDR3 loop: CASSPDSVYGYTF. The CDR3 region has the DNA TGTGCCAGCAGTCCGGACAGCGTCTATGGCTACACCTTC.

This clonotype was counted many times. The chain is built from TRBV7-9 and TRBJ2-1, with 11 bases that match TRBD2. This CDR3 is built from 15 residues. Looked up from germline, CDR1 is SEHNR and CDR2 is FQNEAQ (reference sequence). The trim removed 5 bases at V and 7 bases at J, leaving 7 bases unmatched. CDR3 coding DNA: TGTGCCAGCAGCACACTAGCGGGAGCTTTTAATGAGCAGTTCTTC. It encodes CASSTLAGAFNEQFF.

This clonotype was seen a handful of times. This CDR3 is CASSRLLAGASTGELFF. The CDR3 bases are TGTGCCAGCAGTAGATTGCTAGCGGGAGCGAGCACCGGGGAGCTGTTTTTT. The chain couples TRBV27 to TRBJ2-2; TRBD2 matches 10 bases. The CDR3 extends over 17 amino acids. Germline CDR1 is MNHEY and CDR2 is SMNVEV (reference sequence). V dropped 5 bases and J dropped 4; count of bases not matched to a gene: 10.

This clonotype was recorded at least ten times. This chain links TRBV6-1 with TRBJ2-2; no definite D call. Trimming shortened V by 6 bases and J by 3 bases, and 5 bases separated the two germline ends. There are 12 residues in the CDR3. Germline assignment: CDR1 MNHNS and CDR2 SASEGT. The CDR3 DNA follows: TGTGCCAGCAGGGCCGACACCGGGGAGCTGTTTTTT. Translation: CASRADTGELFF.

Ten or more counts support this clonotype. The rearrangement uses TRBV6-1 and TRBJ1-5; D perhaps matches TRBD1 (6 bases). CDR1 is MNHNS, CDR2 SASEGT, per germline. CDR3 length equals 16 residues. V was clipped by 1 base and J by 6 bases, with 16 bases between them. The CDR3 coding sequence is TGTGCCAGCAGTGAAGAATGGTTACAGGGTAGTCAGCCCCAGCATTTT. Encoded protein: CASSEEWLQGSQPQHF.

This clonotype appeared many times. V and J are TRBV20-1 and TRBJ1-5; 9 bases align to TRBD1. Germline V lookup: CDR1 DFQATT, CDR2 SNEGSKA (reference sequence). The trim removed 8 bases at V and 6 bases at J, leaving 11 bases unmatched. CDR3 length equals 14 residues. This CDR3 is CSTSQGQGPQPQHF. CDR3 in DNA: TGCAGTACCTCCCAAGGACAGGGGCCTCAGCCCCAGCATTTT.

This clonotype was seen ten or more times. The chain joins TRBV30 to TRBJ1-1; no clear D. V was cut by 7 bases and J by 1 base, with 7 bases left in between. Germline V gene lookup returns CDR1 GTSNPN and CDR2 SVGIG (reference sequence). The CDR3 is 11 amino acids. CDR3 protein: CASDSNTEAFF. The CDR3 DNA reads as TGTGCCTCCGATTCGAACACTGAAGCTTTCTTT. The whole variable domain, remainder taken from reference TRBV30 and TRBJ1-1, is SQTIHQWPATLVQPVGSPLSLECTVEGTSNPNLYWYRQAAGRGLQLLFYSVGIGQISSEVPQNLSASRPQDRQFILSSKKLLLSDSGFYLCASDSNTEAFFGQGTRLTVV.

This clonotype was seen a few times. The CDR3 spells CASSLLSRPRLETQYF. DNA for the CDR3: TGTGCCAGCAGTTTACTGAGTCGACCCAGGTTGGAGACCCAGTACTTC. The gene calls are TRBV27 and TRBJ2-5; D remains unclear. The CDR3 spans 16 residues. Germline CDR1 is MNHEY and CDR2 is SMNVEV (reference sequence). Deletions cut 2 bases from V and 5 bases from J, with 18 bases between.

This clonotype came up many times. CDR3 coding DNA: TGCAGTGCGAGGACTAGCGGGAGCTGGAATGAGCAGTTCTTC. Amino acid sequence: CSARTSGSWNEQFF. The J gene is TRBJ2-1, the V gene TRBV20-1, with 13 bases aligning to TRBD2. The CDR3 has 14 amino acids. CDR1 is DFQATT, CDR2 SNEGSKA, per germline (reference sequence). Trimming cost V 6 bases and J 7 bases; bases outside gene matches: 6.

This clonotype has ten or more counts. This chain joins TRBV6-1 and TRBJ2-2; D not resolved. V dropped 7 bases and J dropped 3 bases, with 3 bases sitting between them. Germline loops: CDR1 MNHNS, CDR2 SASEGT. This CDR3 is 11 amino acids long. The CDR3 coding sequence is TGTGCCAGCAAGGACACCGGGGAGCTGTTTTTT. Residues: CASKDTGELFF.

As for this clonotype: One base away lies a much larger clone, so this may be a sequencing read error. The rearrangement uses TRBV18 and TRBJ2-5; the D gene is possibly TRBD2 (6 bases). The CDR3 has 13 residues. Germline V gene data show CDR1 as KGHSH and CDR2 as LQKENI. V was shortened by 5 bases and J by 9 bases, with 16 bases between the two germline ends. CDR3 in DNA: TGTGCCAGCTCAACAAGCCCCGGGGAGGCCCAGTACTTC. This gives the protein CASSTSPGEAQYF.

The chain has TRBV7-2 and TRBJ1-1, with no clear D. V lost 1 base and J 1 base, leaving 10 bases between the germline ends. CDR1 and CDR2 from the germline V gene are SGHTA and FQGNSA. The CDR3 is made up of 15 amino acids. CDR3 in DNA: TGTGCCAGCAGCTTAGAGATAATCGCGAACACTGAAGCTTTCTTT. Its protein product is CASSLEIIANTEAFF.

This clonotype was picked up many times. This chain links TRBV28 with TRBJ1-2; possible D gene TRBD1, 6 bases. The CDR3 runs 12 residues. The V end was cut by 6 bases, the J end by 2 bases, with 7 bases between. From germline, CDR1 is MDHEN and CDR2 SYDVKM. Here the CDR3 reads CASSQGNYGYTF. Here the CDR3 DNA reads TGTGCCAGCAGCCAGGGGAACTATGGCTACACCTTC.

The rearrangement joins TRBV19 to TRBJ2-6, with D tentatively TRBD1 (5 bases). CDR3 length equals 16 residues. V was shortened by 6 bases and J by 0 bases, with 12 bases between the two germline ends. Germline lookup yields CDR1 LNHDA and CDR2 SQIVND (reference sequence). This CDR3 reads CASRNGHTSGANVLTF. CDR3 DNA sequence: TGTGCCAGTAGGAATGGACATACCTCTGGGGCCAACGTCCTGACTTTC.

The chain is built from TRBV10-3 and TRBJ2-3; weak D call: TRBD1 (6 bases). V was trimmed by 3 bases and J by 3 bases, leaving 13 bases between them. In germline, CDR1 is ENHRY, CDR2 SYGVKD. CDR3 size: 15 residues. This CDR3 is CAISERGQGTDTQYF. The CDR3 coding sequence is TGTGCCATCAGTGAACGAGGTCAGGGGACAGATACGCAGTATTTT.

This clonotype was counted ten times or more. CDR3: CASSGIRTEAFF. The DNA for the CDR3 is TGTGCCAGCTCCGGGATTCGGACTGAAGCTTTCTTT. The chain links TRBV18 to TRBJ1-1, with D uncertain. Germline V lookup: CDR1 KGHSH, CDR2 LQKENI. Between the trimmed V and J ends, which lost 6 bases and 5 bases, there was a span of 10 bases. The CDR3 spans 12 residues.

This clonotype was seen ten or more times. V usage is TRBV4-1 and J usage is TRBJ2-7; TRBD2 agrees at 10 bases. The CDR3 loop spans 16 amino acids. The germline V gene has CDR1 MGHRA and CDR2 YSYEKL. V was clipped by 7 bases and J by 4 bases; unmatched bases: 13. The CDR3: CASTTLPGLAYYEQYF. In nucleotides, the CDR3 is TGCGCCAGCACCACTTTACCGGGACTAGCGTATTACGAGCAGTACTTC.

In this sample, this clonotype turned up many times. The genes are TRBV5-1 and TRBJ2-1; 12 bases are shared with TRBD2. This CDR3 comprises 15 residues. Germline trimming cut 6 bases from V and 8 bases from J; bases unmatched to any gene: 9. Germline CDR1 reads SGHRS; CDR2 reads YFSETQ. The CDR3 DNA reads as TGCGCCAGCACCGGACTAGCGGGAATGTTCCATGAGCAGTTCTTC. This codes for CASTGLAGMFHEQFF.

This clonotype occurred a few times. This chain connects TRBV6-1 to TRBJ2-1; D may be TRBD2 (5 bases). V lost 0 bases to trimming and J lost 3 bases, with 12 bases between them. Germline V gene data show CDR1 as MNHNS and CDR2 as SASEGT. This CDR3 region has 16 residues. CDR3 nucleotides: TGTGCCAGCAGTGAAGCCCTAGCAGCCCTCTACAATGAGCAGTTCTTC. It is translated as CASSEALAALYNEQFF.